The subject of this entry is one TCR beta chain. Within the sample, other DNA sequences also encode this same CDR3. Either two negative PCRs, clearance, or symptom resolution qualified Cohort 3 donors as recovered. Trimming pared 3 bases from V and 0 bases from J, leaving 5 bases between. The CDR3 has 13 residues. The sample originates from a study of blood T cell repertoires in COVID-19. Sequencing was performed with immunoSEQ multiplex PCR; in TCRdb, only in-frame clones are kept and a portion is missing. The sample records some 390,000 clones, under 90% being singletons. Sequencing used PBMCs or T cells enriched from blood (not recorded which). The chain links TRBV12-3 or TRBV12-4 to TRBJ1-1; D is uncertain. The clonotype comes from a woman aged 25-40 years who had recovered from COVID-19. CDR3 DNA: TGTGCCAGCAGTTTCCTCCTGAACACTGAAGCTTTCTTT. The encoded protein is CASSFLLNTEAFF.